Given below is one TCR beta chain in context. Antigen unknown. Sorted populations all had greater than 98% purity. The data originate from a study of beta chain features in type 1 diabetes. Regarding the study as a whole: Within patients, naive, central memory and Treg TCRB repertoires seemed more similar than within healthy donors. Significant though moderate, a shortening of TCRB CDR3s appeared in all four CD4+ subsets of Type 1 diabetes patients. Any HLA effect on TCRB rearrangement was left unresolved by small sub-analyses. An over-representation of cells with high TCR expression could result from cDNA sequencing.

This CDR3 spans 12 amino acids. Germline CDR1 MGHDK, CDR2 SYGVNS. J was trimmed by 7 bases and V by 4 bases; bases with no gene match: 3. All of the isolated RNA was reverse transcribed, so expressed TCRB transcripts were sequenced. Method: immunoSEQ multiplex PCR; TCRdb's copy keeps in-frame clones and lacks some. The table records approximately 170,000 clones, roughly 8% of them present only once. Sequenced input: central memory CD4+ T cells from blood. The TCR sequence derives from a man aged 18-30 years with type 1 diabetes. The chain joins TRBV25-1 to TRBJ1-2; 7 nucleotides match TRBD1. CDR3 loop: CASSADRAGYTF. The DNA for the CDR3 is TGTGCCAGCAGTGCAGACAGGGCTGGCTACACCTTC.